A selection of T cell receptor beta chains follows, all from one sample in a study of T cells after yellow fever vaccination. TCRdb reprocessed the 5' RACE reads with MiXCR, giving one entry per CDR3 protein. The sample records some 340,000 distinct CDR3 sequences, 9.5% to 12% being singletons. Sequencing used CD4+ T cells sorted from PBMCs, obtained 45 days after the yellow fever booster vaccination. The source is a man aged 18 to 35 who received the YFV17D yellow fever vaccine. CDR3s leave out the opening cysteine and the closing phenylalanine or tryptophan. Fields, in order: CDR3 protein, J gene, V gene, D gene. The D gene is left open where the match is weak.

CDR3aa: ASSPSTGGSGELF; j_gene: TRBJ2-2; v_gene: TRBV5-1; d_gene: TRBD1
CDR3aa: ASSPLEKLGNEQF; j_gene: TRBJ2-1; v_gene: TRBV6-5; d_gene: NA
CDR3aa: ASSFTGSPSYEQY; j_gene: TRBJ2-7; v_gene: TRBV7-2; d_gene: NA
CDR3aa: ASSLQPLGARRNEKLF; j_gene: TRBJ1-4; v_gene: TRBV12-3/TRBV12-4; d_gene: NA
CDR3aa: ASSRRGLPNTGELF; j_gene: TRBJ2-2; v_gene: TRBV28; d_gene: NA
CDR3aa: AISGRGAQETQY; j_gene: TRBJ2-5; v_gene: TRBV10-3; d_gene: NA
CDR3aa: AISPTGGRQF; j_gene: TRBJ2-1; v_gene: TRBV10-3; d_gene: NA
CDR3aa: ASEPPGGAQY; j_gene: TRBJ2-3; v_gene: TRBV28; d_gene: NA
CDR3aa: ASCGGATDTQY; j_gene: TRBJ2-3; v_gene: TRBV10-3; d_gene: NA
CDR3aa: ASSITLADSPLH; j_gene: TRBJ1-6; v_gene: TRBV6-1; d_gene: NA
CDR3aa: ASSYSRQAGEQY; j_gene: TRBJ2-7; v_gene: TRBV27; d_gene: NA
CDR3aa: ATIKDRGYTEAF; j_gene: TRBJ1-1; v_gene: TRBV19; d_gene: TRBD1
CDR3aa: ASSPRTDNSPLH; j_gene: TRBJ1-6; v_gene: TRBV3-1; d_gene: NA
CDR3aa: ASPRNDRVDTEAF; j_gene: TRBJ1-1; v_gene: TRBV2; d_gene: TRBD1
CDR3aa: ASSLPGSNSPLH; j_gene: TRBJ1-6; v_gene: TRBV5-6; d_gene: NA
CDR3aa: ASSPQKDTYTQY; j_gene: TRBJ2-3; v_gene: TRBV18; d_gene: NA
CDR3aa: ASSFPTPGEKLF; j_gene: TRBJ1-4; v_gene: TRBV7-9; d_gene: NA
CDR3aa: ASSLGSENTIY; j_gene: TRBJ1-3; v_gene: TRBV7-8; d_gene: NA
CDR3aa: ASALPVEDTQY; j_gene: TRBJ2-3; v_gene: TRBV5-1; d_gene: NA
CDR3aa: ASKKGAYEKLF; j_gene: TRBJ1-4; v_gene: TRBV7-2; d_gene: TRBD1
CDR3aa: ASSVLAGPSPEY; j_gene: TRBJ2-3; v_gene: TRBV2; d_gene: NA
CDR3aa: ASSQAGGGVQY; j_gene: TRBJ2-3; v_gene: TRBV14; d_gene: NA
CDR3aa: ASTWALAGGELF; j_gene: TRBJ2-2; v_gene: TRBV7-9; d_gene: NA
CDR3aa: ASSLDRPTEAF; j_gene: TRBJ1-1; v_gene: TRBV5-1; d_gene: NA
CDR3aa: ASRDSHSPLH; j_gene: TRBJ1-6; v_gene: TRBV6-6; d_gene: TRBD1
CDR3aa: ASSQERGTAKAF; j_gene: TRBJ1-1; v_gene: TRBV3-1; d_gene: NA
CDR3aa: ASSSPAGGPVDTQY; j_gene: TRBJ2-3; v_gene: TRBV5-4; d_gene: TRBD2
CDR3aa: ASSPGQGTEAF; j_gene: TRBJ1-1; v_gene: TRBV7-2; d_gene: TRBD1
CDR3aa: ASSSGTLGATDTQY; j_gene: TRBJ2-3; v_gene: TRBV6-6; d_gene: NA
CDR3aa: SASPGRRGVTEAF; j_gene: TRBJ1-1; v_gene: TRBV20-1; d_gene: NA
CDR3aa: ASSVGTGGSYTGELF; j_gene: TRBJ2-2; v_gene: TRBV9; d_gene: TRBD1
CDR3aa: ASSKATFPGRDTEAF; j_gene: TRBJ1-1; v_gene: TRBV7-9; d_gene: NA
CDR3aa: ASSPLYTDTQY; j_gene: TRBJ2-3; v_gene: TRBV27; d_gene: NA
CDR3aa: ASSDQVWVY; j_gene: TRBJ2-7; v_gene: TRBV12-3/TRBV12-4; d_gene: NA
CDR3aa: ASSYRQSPDTQY; j_gene: TRBJ2-3; v_gene: TRBV7-9; d_gene: NA
CDR3aa: ASSAGLDWYGYT; j_gene: TRBJ1-2; v_gene: TRBV10-2; d_gene: NA
CDR3aa: ASSHGVAQSYEQY; j_gene: TRBJ2-7; v_gene: TRBV7-2; d_gene: NA
CDR3aa: ASRAAGTAGGTGELF; j_gene: TRBJ2-2; v_gene: TRBV12-3/TRBV12-4; d_gene: NA
CDR3aa: ASNLGPAETQY; j_gene: TRBJ2-5; v_gene: TRBV5-5; d_gene: NA
CDR3aa: ASNSGQGAWSPLH; j_gene: TRBJ1-6; v_gene: TRBV6-1; d_gene: TRBD1
CDR3aa: AWSVGDSNEKLF; j_gene: TRBJ1-4; v_gene: TRBV30; d_gene: NA
CDR3aa: ASSAPGNSNQPQH; j_gene: TRBJ1-5; v_gene: TRBV4-1; d_gene: NA
CDR3aa: ASRASGGLDNEQF; j_gene: TRBJ2-1; v_gene: TRBV7-3; d_gene: TRBD2
CDR3aa: AISQGAQETQY; j_gene: TRBJ2-5; v_gene: TRBV10-3; d_gene: TRBD1
CDR3aa: ASTIPRTELF; j_gene: TRBJ2-2; v_gene: TRBV6-5; d_gene: NA
CDR3aa: ASSLITGDTQY; j_gene: TRBJ2-3; v_gene: TRBV5-1; d_gene: NA
CDR3aa: ASERGRLGPATNEKLF; j_gene: TRBJ1-4; v_gene: TRBV6-5; d_gene: NA
CDR3aa: ASSLLPGQMNSPLH; j_gene: TRBJ1-6; v_gene: TRBV7-2; d_gene: NA
CDR3aa: ASSRLAGGAVGGEQF; j_gene: TRBJ2-1; v_gene: TRBV5-1; d_gene: TRBD2
CDR3aa: ASSLEYVASGNTIY; j_gene: TRBJ1-3; v_gene: TRBV5-1; d_gene: NA
CDR3aa: AISDRGTVEAF; j_gene: TRBJ1-1; v_gene: TRBV10-3; d_gene: TRBD1
CDR3aa: ASSFQGRNEQF; j_gene: TRBJ2-1; v_gene: TRBV5-1; d_gene: NA
CDR3aa: ASSFSRSETQY; j_gene: TRBJ2-5; v_gene: TRBV7-2; d_gene: NA
CDR3aa: ASSLDQQAVFYGYT; j_gene: TRBJ1-2; v_gene: TRBV7-2; d_gene: NA